A single sample gave rise to the 8 T cell receptor beta chains below, sequenced in a study of cytomegalovirus exposure and HLA in healthy donors. Use of 60 Vbeta and 13 Jbeta primers characterized the PCR. Measured with immunoSEQ multiplex PCR; TCRdb has only the in-frame clones, and not every one. This table holds 150,000 to 200,000 clones, 75% to 85% found once. Specimen: PBMCs. These receptors all stem from a woman between 45 and 65 years old in good health and CMV-seronegative.

The chain has TRBV6-5 and TRBJ2-5; 11 bases align to TRBD2. Trimming took 9 bases from V and 5 from J; bases not matched to a gene: 11. The CDR3 covers 15 residues. Germline V lookup: CDR1 MNHEY, CDR2 SVGAGI. The DNA for the CDR3 is TGTGCCAGTCGAGGACTAGCGGGTTCGGGGGAGACCCAGTACTTC. Encoded protein: CASRGLAGSGETQYF.

The rearrangement uses TRBV9 and TRBJ2-5, with TRBD2 identical over 7 bases. Unmatched junction bases numbered 10, after V lost 5 bases and J lost 3 bases. CDR3 length equals 15 residues. Germline CDR1 SGDLS, CDR2 YYNGEE. The DNA of the CDR3 is TGTGCCAGCAGTGCCTCCCCCACTAGCGAAGAGACCCAGTACTTC. Its translation is CASSASPTSEETQYF. Variable domain in full (rest from reference TRBV9 and TRBJ2-5): DSGVTQTPKHLITATGQRVTLRCSPRSGDLSVYWYQQSLDQGLQFLIQYYNGEERAKGNILERFSAQQFPDLHSELNLSSLELGDSALYFCASSASPTSEETQYFGPGTRLLVL.

This CDR3 is CASSVRDRGRIANTQYF. The CDR3 coding sequence is TGTGCCAGCAGCGTCCGGGACAGGGGACGCATCGCGAATACGCAGTATTTT. The chain uses TRBV7-8 and TRBJ2-3; 10 bases fit TRBD1. CDR1 SGHVS and CDR2 FQNEAQ come from the germline V gene. The CDR3 is 17 amino acids. The J segment lost 7 bases and the V segment lost 5 bases, leaving 15 bases of the junction unmatched.

The rearrangement uses TRBV6-1 and TRBJ1-2; D call uncertain. CDR1 MNHNS and CDR2 SASEGT come from the germline V gene. Deletions cut 3 bases from V and 4 bases from J, with 9 bases between. This CDR3 is 13 amino acids long. The CDR3 region is CASSDNSFYGYTF. CDR3 DNA: TGTGCCAGCAGTGACAATAGTTTCTATGGCTACACCTTC.

This clone was seen more than once but under ten times. V gene TRBV4-1 combines with J gene TRBJ2-7, with 7 bases that match TRBD1. Trimming cost V 3 bases and J 3 bases; bases outside gene matches: 5. CDR1 and CDR2 (germline): MGHRA, YSYEKL. This CDR3 has 14 amino acids. This CDR3 reads CASSQTGIGYEQYF. The CDR3 coding sequence is TGCGCCAGCAGCCAGACAGGGATAGGCTACGAGCAGTACTTC.

The chain combines TRBV7-9 with TRBJ1-3; a possible D gene is TRBD1 (6 bases). The germline V and J ends were trimmed by 7 bases and 2 bases, with 12 bases remaining between them. CDR1 SEHNR and CDR2 FQNEAQ come from the germline V gene (reference sequence). The CDR3 sequence is 14 residues long. The CDR3 nucleotides are TGTGCCAGCATACCGTCAGGGGCTGGAAACACCATATATTTT. Its translation: CASIPSGAGNTIYF.

The chain recombines TRBV7-3 with TRBJ1-1; a weak D match, TRBD1 (6 bases). CDR3 size: 13 residues. The germline V gene encodes CDR1 SGHTA and CDR2 FQGTGA. Trimming cost V 6 bases and J 1 base, with 9 bases left between them. The CDR3 reads CASSHRENTEAFF. Written as DNA, the CDR3 is TGTGCCAGCAGTCACAGGGAGAACACTGAAGCTTTCTTT.

The DNA for the CDR3 is TGTGCCAGCAGCTTAGGCGCTTACAATGAGCAGTTCTTC. Translating gives CASSLGAYNEQFF. The chain couples TRBV7-6 to TRBJ2-1; unclear D gene. The CDR3 runs to 13 residues. Looked up from germline, CDR1 is SGHVS and CDR2 is FNYEAQ. Trimming shortened V by 1 base and J by 4 bases, and 5 bases separated the two germline ends.